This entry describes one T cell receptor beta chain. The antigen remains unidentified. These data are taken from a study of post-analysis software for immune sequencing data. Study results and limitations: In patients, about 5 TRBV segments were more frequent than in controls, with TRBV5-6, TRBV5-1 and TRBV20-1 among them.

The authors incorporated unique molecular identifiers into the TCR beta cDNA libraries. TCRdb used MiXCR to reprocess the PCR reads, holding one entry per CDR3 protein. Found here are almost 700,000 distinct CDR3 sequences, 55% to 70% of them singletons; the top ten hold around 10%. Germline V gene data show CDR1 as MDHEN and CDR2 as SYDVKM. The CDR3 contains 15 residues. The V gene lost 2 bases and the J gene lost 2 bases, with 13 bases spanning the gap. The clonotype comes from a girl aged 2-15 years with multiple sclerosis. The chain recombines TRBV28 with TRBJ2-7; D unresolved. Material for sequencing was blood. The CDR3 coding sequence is TGTGCCAGCAGTTTACCGCGACTTCCTCCCTACGAGCAGTACTTC. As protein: CASSLPRLPPYEQYF.